This T cell receptor beta chain was obtained from a study of T cell responses to AZD1222 COVID-19 vaccine. Study outcomes and limitations: Vaccine-related CD4 TCRs covered spike, predominating at 160-218 and 743-854. Researchers took repertoire samples only after the peak T cell response had come. The donor group comprised mostly white British people and more females; the analysis possibly underestimated clonal diversity.

TCRdb's table, derived via immunoSEQ multiplex PCR, lists solely in-frame clones and lacks some. The top ten clones hold 8.7% of a sample with 75,000 to 90,000 clones, about 83% of them seen once. Per germline, CDR1 SQVTM and CDR2 ANQGSEA. Trimming took off 4 bases at V and 3 bases at J, with 9 bases between the two ends. The CDR3 consists of 12 residues. Points on this clone: Its specificity is not known.

This sequence originates from an adult in good health. The sample was peripheral blood, taken on day 0 of AZD1222 vaccination. The chain uses TRBV29-1 and TRBJ1-2; no clear D. The CDR3 nucleotides are TGCAGCGTTGTGTCCCAGGACTATGGCTACACCTTC. It specifies CSVVSQDYGYTF.